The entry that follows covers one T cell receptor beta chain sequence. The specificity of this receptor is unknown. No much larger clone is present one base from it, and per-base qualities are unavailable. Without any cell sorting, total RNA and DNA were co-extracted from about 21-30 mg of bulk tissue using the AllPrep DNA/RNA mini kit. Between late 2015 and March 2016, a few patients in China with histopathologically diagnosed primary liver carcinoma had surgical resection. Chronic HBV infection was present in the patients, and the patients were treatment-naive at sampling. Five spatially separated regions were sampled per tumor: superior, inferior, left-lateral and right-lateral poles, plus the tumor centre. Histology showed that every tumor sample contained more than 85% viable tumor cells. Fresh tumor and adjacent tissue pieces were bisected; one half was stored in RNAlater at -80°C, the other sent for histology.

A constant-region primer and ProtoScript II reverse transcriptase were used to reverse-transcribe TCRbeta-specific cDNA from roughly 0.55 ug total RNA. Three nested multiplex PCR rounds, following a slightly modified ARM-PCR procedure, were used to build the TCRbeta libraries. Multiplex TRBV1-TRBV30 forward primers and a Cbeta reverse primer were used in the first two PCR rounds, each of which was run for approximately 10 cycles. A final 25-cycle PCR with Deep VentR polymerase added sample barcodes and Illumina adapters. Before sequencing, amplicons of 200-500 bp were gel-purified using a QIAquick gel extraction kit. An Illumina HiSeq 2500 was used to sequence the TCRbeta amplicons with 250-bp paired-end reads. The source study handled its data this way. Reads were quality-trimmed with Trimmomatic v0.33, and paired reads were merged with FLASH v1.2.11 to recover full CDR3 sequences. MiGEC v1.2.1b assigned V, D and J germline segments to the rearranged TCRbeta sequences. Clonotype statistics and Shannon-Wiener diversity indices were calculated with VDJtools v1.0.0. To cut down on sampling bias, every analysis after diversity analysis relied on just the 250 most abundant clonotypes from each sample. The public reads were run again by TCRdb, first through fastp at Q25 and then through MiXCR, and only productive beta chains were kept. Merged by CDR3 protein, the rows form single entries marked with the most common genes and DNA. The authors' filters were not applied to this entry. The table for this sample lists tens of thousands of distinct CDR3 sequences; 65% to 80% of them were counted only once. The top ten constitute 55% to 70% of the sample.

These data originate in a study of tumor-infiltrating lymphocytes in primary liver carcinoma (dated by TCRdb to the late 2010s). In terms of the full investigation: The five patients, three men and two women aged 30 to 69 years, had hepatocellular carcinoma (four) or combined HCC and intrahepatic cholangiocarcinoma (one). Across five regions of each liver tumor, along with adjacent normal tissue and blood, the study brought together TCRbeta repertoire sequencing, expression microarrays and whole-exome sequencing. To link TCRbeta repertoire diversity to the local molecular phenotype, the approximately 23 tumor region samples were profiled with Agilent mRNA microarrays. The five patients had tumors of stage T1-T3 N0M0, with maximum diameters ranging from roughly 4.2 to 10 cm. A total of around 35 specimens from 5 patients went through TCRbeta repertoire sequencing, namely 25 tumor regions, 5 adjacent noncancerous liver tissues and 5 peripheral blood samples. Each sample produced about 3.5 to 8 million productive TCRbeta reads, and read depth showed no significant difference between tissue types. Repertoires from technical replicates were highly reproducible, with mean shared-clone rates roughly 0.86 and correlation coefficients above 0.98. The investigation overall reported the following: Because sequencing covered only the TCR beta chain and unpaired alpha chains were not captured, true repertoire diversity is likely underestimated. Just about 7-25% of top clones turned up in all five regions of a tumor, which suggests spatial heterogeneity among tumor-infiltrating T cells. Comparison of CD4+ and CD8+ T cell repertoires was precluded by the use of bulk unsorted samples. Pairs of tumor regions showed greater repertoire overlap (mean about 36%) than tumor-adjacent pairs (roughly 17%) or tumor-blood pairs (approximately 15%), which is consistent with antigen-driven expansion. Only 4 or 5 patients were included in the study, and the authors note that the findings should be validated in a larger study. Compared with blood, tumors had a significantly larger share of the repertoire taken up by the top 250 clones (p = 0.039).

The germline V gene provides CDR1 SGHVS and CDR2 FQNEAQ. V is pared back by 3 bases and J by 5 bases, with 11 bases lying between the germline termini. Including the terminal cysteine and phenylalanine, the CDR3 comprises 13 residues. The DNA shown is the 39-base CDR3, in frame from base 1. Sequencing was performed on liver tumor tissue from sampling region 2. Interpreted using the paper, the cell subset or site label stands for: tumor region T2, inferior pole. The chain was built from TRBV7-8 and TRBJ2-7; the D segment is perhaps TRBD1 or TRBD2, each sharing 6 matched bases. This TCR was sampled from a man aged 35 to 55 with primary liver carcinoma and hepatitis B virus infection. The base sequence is TGTGCCAGCAGCTTCGGGGGCGGGAACGAGCAGTACTTC. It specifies CASSFGGGNEQYF.